The next 14 T cell receptor beta chains were all read from a single sample in a study of blood T cell repertoires in COVID-19. Profiling relied on immunoSEQ multiplex PCR, and the TCRdb table lists in-frame clones only, not all of them. Of approximately 86,000 clones in the sample, 89% are singletons; the top ten hold roughly 8.7%. Sequencing was performed on peripheral blood. These TCRs come from a man aged 45 to 65 with acute or convalescent COVID-19.

The chain joins TRBV7-9 to TRBJ1-2; tentatively, D is TRBD1 (6 bases). V was clipped by 2 bases and J by 8 bases, with 9 bases between them. The CDR3 extends over 12 amino acids. Germline CDR1 SEHNR, CDR2 FQNEAQ (reference sequence). CDR3 nucleotide sequence: TGTGCCAGCAGCTTACAGGGGTTGGGCTACACCTTC. Protein: CASSLQGLGYTF.

The V call is TRBV29-1, the J call TRBJ1-1; TRBD1 matches 7 bases. Germline CDR1 reads SQVTM; CDR2 reads ANQGSEA. V shed 5 bases, J shed 6 bases, and the junction held 6 bases outside the gene matches. The CDR3 length is 12 residues. CDR3 loop: CSVSKGAAEAFF. CDR3 bases: TGCAGCGTTAGCAAGGGGGCTGCTGAAGCTTTCTTT. Supplemented by reference TRBV29-1 and TRBJ1-1, the full variable domain reads SAVISQKPSRDICQRGTSLTIQCQVDSQVTMMFWYRQQPGQSLTLIATANQGSEATYESGFVIDKFPISRPNLTFSTLTVSNMSPEDSSIYLCSVSKGAAEAFFGQGTRLTVV.

The rearrangement links TRBV2 to TRBJ2-7; 8 bases match TRBD2. CDR3 length: 15 amino acids. Germline V gives CDR1 SNHLY, CDR2 FYNNEI. The J segment lost 0 bases and the V segment lost 8 bases, leaving 9 bases of the junction unmatched. The CDR3: CASGRLAGSSYEQYF. CDR3 in DNA: TGTGCCAGCGGACGATTAGCGGGGAGCTCCTACGAGCAGTACTTC.

The V call is TRBV5-1, the J call TRBJ1-2; 10 bases fit TRBD1. Unmatched junction bases numbered 6, after V lost 5 bases and J lost 5 bases. Germline V CDR1 and CDR2: SGHRS, YFSETQ. This CDR3 spans 14 amino acids. The DNA of the CDR3 is TGCGCCAGCAGTGGGACAGGGGTTGGTTATGGCTACACCTTC. This encodes CASSGTGVGYGYTF.

There are a few counts of this clone. This rearrangement joins TRBV5-1 to TRBJ1-1, with 8 bases that match TRBD1. CDR1 SGHRS and CDR2 YFSETQ come from the germline V gene. The CDR3 spans 13 residues. V lost 4 bases, J lost 4 bases, and 3 bases stayed unmatched. CDR3 sequence (DNA): TGCGCCAGCAGCGGACAGGGAGGCACTGAAGCTTTCTTT. Its protein product is CASSGQGGTEAFF.

This sequence joins TRBV2 and TRBJ1-1; D is unresolved. Trimming left V 3 bases short and J 3 bases short, with 11 bases between. The CDR3 length is 14 residues. From germline, CDR1 is SNHLY and CDR2 FYNNEI. This chain's CDR3 is CASSERGYDTEAFF. The CDR3, as DNA: TGTGCCAGCAGTGAGCGGGGATACGACACTGAAGCTTTCTTT.

V is TRBV11-3 and J is TRBJ1-1, with TRBD1 as a possible D gene (5 bases). From germline, CDR1 is SGHNT and CDR2 YENEEA. V was clipped by 4 bases and J by 1 base, with 7 bases between them. The CDR3 covers 13 residues. CDR3 amino acids: CASSSTANTEAFF. The CDR3 DNA sequence: TGTGCCAGCAGCTCGACAGCGAACACTGAAGCTTTCTTT.

The chain recombines TRBV9 with TRBJ2-1; TRBD2 matches at 11 bases. CDR3 length: 16 residues. The germline gives CDR1 SGDLS, CDR2 YYNGEE. The ends lost 3 bases at V and 9 bases at J; junction bases unmatched: 11. The CDR3 region is CASSAGTSTSGGEQFF. CDR3 bases: TGTGCCAGCAGCGCCGGGACAAGTACTAGCGGGGGTGAGCAGTTCTTC.

V is TRBV5-4 and J is TRBJ1-4; 10 nucleotides match TRBD1. The J segment lost 5 bases and the V segment lost 7 bases, leaving 2 bases of the junction unmatched. This CDR3 has 13 amino acids. Germline V gives CDR1 SGHNT, CDR2 YYREEE (reference sequence). This CDR3 is CASQDRGNEKLFF. CDR3 DNA sequence: TGTGCCAGCCAGGACAGGGGGAATGAAAAACTGTTTTTT.

The V call is TRBV19, the J call TRBJ2-6, with TRBD1 as a possible D gene (5 bases). The CDR3 is made up of 17 amino acids. CDR1 LNHDA and CDR2 SQIVND come from the germline V gene (reference sequence). Trimming pared 5 bases from V and 0 bases from J, leaving 14 bases between. The CDR3 here is CASSSDTSNSGANVLTF. The CDR3 DNA sequence: TGTGCCAGTAGTTCGGACACATCAAACTCTGGGGCCAACGTCCTGACTTTC. Full variable domain (remainder filled in from reference TRBV19 and TRBJ2-6): DGGITQSPKYLFRKEGQNVTLSCEQNLNHDAMYWYRQDPGQGLRLIYYSQIVNDFQKGDIAEGYSVSREKKESFPLTVTSAQKNPTAFYLCASSSDTSNSGANVLTFGAGSRLTVL.

This rearrangement joins TRBV5-1 to TRBJ1-2; the match to TRBD1 covers 7 bases. CDR3 size: 14 residues. Germline V gene data show CDR1 as SGHRS and CDR2 as YFSETQ. V gave up 4 bases and J gave up 4 bases; unmatched junction bases: 7. The CDR3 spells CASSEGQSSYGYTF. The DNA of the CDR3 is TGCGCCAGCAGCGAGGGACAGAGTTCCTATGGCTACACCTTC.

The chain couples TRBV19 to TRBJ1-2, with D unclear. V lost 5 bases and J lost 5, with 12 bases in between. CDR3 length equals 13 residues. CDR1 and CDR2 from the germline V gene are LNHDA and SQIVND (reference sequence). The CDR3 reads CASSESFMYGYTF. The CDR3 nucleotides are TGTGCCAGTAGTGAGTCTTTCATGTATGGCTACACCTTC.

The rearrangement uses TRBV19 and TRBJ2-2, with no clear D. The CDR3 consists of 13 residues. Trimming took 5 bases from V and 3 from J, leaving 7 bases between them. Germline V gene sequence: CDR1 LNHDA, CDR2 SQIVND (reference sequence). CDR3 sequence: CASSFGYTGELFF. The CDR3, as DNA: TGTGCCAGTAGTTTCGGGTACACCGGGGAGCTGTTTTTT.

The chain recombines TRBV5-1 with TRBJ1-6; D is possibly TRBD1 (5 bases). The length of the CDR3 is 14 residues. V gave up 0 bases and J gave up 4 bases, with 5 bases separating them. Germline-derived CDR1 and CDR2 are SGHRS and YFSETQ. CDR3 DNA: TGCGCCAGCAGCTTGGGACAGTATAATTCACCCCTCCACTTT. Its protein product is CASSLGQYNSPLHF.